These T cell receptor beta chains were read from a single sample in a study of blood T cell repertoires in COVID-19. TCRdb keeps only in-frame clones here, not all; method: immunoSEQ multiplex PCR. The table has under 250,000 clones, around 83% seen once. The sequencing sample was made of peripheral blood. These receptors were collected from a man of 80 years or more with acute or convalescent COVID-19. Each CDR3 is given with its conserved first and last residue. A D gene is named only where the DNA matches it firmly. Size is omitted from some rows. Given values are once, few, many or a class for expanded clones.

size: NA; V: TRBV4-1; D: TRBD1; J: TRBJ1-4; DNA: TGCGCCAGCAGCCACCTACAGGGGGCGGGGGAAAAACTGTTTTTT; CDR3: CASSHLQGAGEKLFF
size: NA; V: TRBV24-1; D: NA; J: TRBJ1-2; DNA: TGTGCCACCAGTCGAAGAGGGAGGGTGGATGGCTACACCTTC; CDR3: CATSRRGRVDGYTF
size: few; V: TRBV18; D: NA; J: TRBJ2-7; DNA: TGTGCCAGCTCACCACCAGCGAAAATCAACGAGCAGTACTTC; CDR3: CASSPPAKINEQYF
size: NA; V: TRBV7-3; D: TRBD2; J: TRBJ2-5; DNA: TGTGCCAGCAGCTTACTGGCGGGAGGGCCCTCGGAGACCCAGTACTTC; CDR3: CASSLLAGGPSETQYF
size: NA; V: TRBV28; D: TRBD1; J: TRBJ1-6; DNA: TGTGCCAGCAGTTCCCCACAGGGGAATTCACCCCTCCACTTT; CDR3: CASSSPQGNSPLHF
size: NA; V: TRBV27; D: TRBD2; J: TRBJ2-4; DNA: TGTGCCAGCAGTTTATCAGGCGGGGGGGCCTCGGGCATTCAGTACTTC; CDR3: CASSLSGGGASGIQYF
size: once; V: TRBV11-2; D: TRBD1; J: TRBJ1-1; DNA: TGTGCCAGCAGCTTAGTAACAGGGGAGACTGAAGCTTTCTTT; CDR3: CASSLVTGETEAFF
size: NA; V: TRBV21-1; D: NA; J: TRBJ2-7; DNA: TGTGCCAGCAGCTCACCCGGACAGGGGTCCTCCTACGAGCAGTACTTC; CDR3: CASSSPGQGSSYEQYF
size: NA; V: TRBV6-2/TRBV6-3; D: TRBD1; J: TRBJ2-7; DNA: TGTGCCAGCAGTTTTAGGGGACAGGGGGCACCACCGGGGTACGACGAGCAGTACTTC; CDR3: CASSFRGQGAPPGYDEQYF
size: NA; V: TRBV5-1; D: NA; J: TRBJ1-1; DNA: TGCGCCAGCAGCTCACAGGGAGTATTCACTGAAGCTTTCTTT; CDR3: CASSSQGVFTEAFF
size: once; V: TRBV12-5; D: NA; J: TRBJ2-5; DNA: TGTGCTAGTGCCCTATGGGGGGGCCTAGAGACCCAGTACTTC; CDR3: CASALWGGLETQYF
size: NA; V: TRBV30; D: NA; J: TRBJ2-7; DNA: TGTGCCTGGAGCCTAGTTCGAGGGAACGAGCAGTACTTC; CDR3: CAWSLVRGNEQYF
size: once; V: TRBV30; D: TRBD1; J: TRBJ2-7; DNA: TGTGCCTGGAGTGTAGGGGGACAGTTATACGAGCAGTACTTC; CDR3: CAWSVGGQLYEQYF
size: NA; V: TRBV19; D: TRBD1; J: TRBJ2-4; DNA: TGTGCCAGTAGTACCCCCGGGACAGGGGTTCTGGCCAAAAACATTCAGTACTTC; CDR3: CASSTPGTGVLAKNIQYF
size: once; V: TRBV3-1/TRBV3-2; D: NA; J: TRBJ1-3; DNA: TGTGCCAGCAGCCAAACGAGCTCTGGAAACACCATATATTTT; CDR3: CASSQTSSGNTIYF
size: NA; V: TRBV4-1; D: TRBD2; J: TRBJ2-1; DNA: TGCGCCAGCAGCCACGCGGCGGGGGGGAGGGATGAGCAGTTCTTC; CDR3: CASSHAAGGRDEQFF
size: NA; V: TRBV9; D: TRBD2; J: TRBJ2-1; DNA: TGTGCCAGCAGCGCCTCCGGGACTACCTCCAATGAGCAGTTCTTC; CDR3: CASSASGTTSNEQFF
size: NA; V: TRBV7-2; D: TRBD1; J: TRBJ1-3; DNA: TGTGCCAGCAGCCCTCAGGGACAGCACTCTGGAAACACCATATATTTT; CDR3: CASSPQGQHSGNTIYF
size: NA; V: TRBV7-6; D: TRBD1; J: TRBJ1-6; DNA: TGTGCCAGCAGCCGGGACAGGGGAGGCCTAAATAATTCACCCCTCCACTTT; CDR3: CASSRDRGGLNNSPLHF
size: NA; V: TRBV9; D: TRBD2; J: TRBJ2-3; DNA: TGTGCCAGCAGCGTAGGACTAGCGGGTACGCAGTATTTT; CDR3: CASSVGLAGTQYF
size: few; V: TRBV5-1; D: NA; J: TRBJ1-6; DNA: TGCGCCAGCAGCTTGGCAGGGTATTCACCCCTCCACTTT; CDR3: CASSLAGYSPLHF
size: once; V: TRBV14; D: TRBD1; J: TRBJ1-1; DNA: TGTGCCAGCAGCGTAGTACAGGGGATGGCTTTCTTT; CDR3: CASSVVQGMAFF
size: once; V: TRBV7-2; D: TRBD2; J: TRBJ2-3; DNA: TGTGCCAGCAGCCCGCCGGGACTAGCGGGAGGGGGAACAGATACGCAGTATTTT; CDR3: CASSPPGLAGGGTDTQYF
size: once; V: TRBV6-5; D: NA; J: TRBJ1-5; DNA: TGTGCCAGCCACAGGCGGGGCGGGGGCAATCAGCCCCAGCATTTT; CDR3: CASHRRGGGNQPQHF
size: few; V: TRBV3-1/TRBV3-2; D: NA; J: TRBJ2-7; DNA: TGTGCCAGCAGCCAAGGGGCCGAGCAGTACTTC; CDR3: CASSQGAEQYF
size: once; V: TRBV24-1; D: NA; J: TRBJ2-7; DNA: TGTGCCACCAGTGACCCGCGGATGGTGAACGAGCAGTACTTC; CDR3: CATSDPRMVNEQYF
size: NA; V: TRBV24-1; D: TRBD1; J: TRBJ2-3; DNA: TGTGCCACCAGTGATTTCATGGACAGGTATGGGATGGGGGATACGCAGTATTTT; CDR3: CATSDFMDRYGMGDTQYF
size: NA; V: TRBV7-9; D: NA; J: TRBJ2-1; DNA: TGTGCCAGCAGCCGGGACAACTACAATGAGCAGTTCTTC; CDR3: CASSRDNYNEQFF
size: once; V: TRBV18; D: TRBD1; J: TRBJ2-7; DNA: TGTGCCAGCTCACGGGACAGTTCCTACGAGCAGTACTTC; CDR3: CASSRDSSYEQYF
size: few; V: TRBV12-5; D: NA; J: TRBJ2-7; DNA: TGTGCTAGTGGTTTGGCTAGCAGCTATTTTCCCGAGCAGTACTTC; CDR3: CASGLASSYFPEQYF
size: NA; V: TRBV20-1; D: NA; J: TRBJ2-5; DNA: TGCAGTGCTAGTGGATTCGGGAGGGGGCGGGAGACCCAGTACTTC; CDR3: CSASGFGRGRETQYF
size: NA; V: TRBV28; D: NA; J: TRBJ1-1; DNA: TGTGCCAGCAGTTTATTGGGATTGGACATTCACACTGAAGCTTTCTTT; CDR3: CASSLLGLDIHTEAFF
size: NA; V: TRBV30; D: NA; J: TRBJ1-2; DNA: TGTGCCTGGAGGGGGGACCGAAGGAGGGGCTATGGCTACACCTTC; CDR3: CAWRGDRRRGYGYTF
size: NA; V: TRBV2; D: TRBD1; J: TRBJ1-5; DNA: TGTGCCAGCAGCGGACAGGGTTTGGGACAGCCCCAGCATTTT; CDR3: CASSGQGLGQPQHF
size: once; V: TRBV19; D: TRBD1; J: TRBJ1-5; DNA: TGTGCCAGTAGTGGGCAGGGGGGCGGCTATAGCAATCAGCCCCAGCATTTT; CDR3: CASSGQGGGYSNQPQHF
size: NA; V: TRBV7-3; D: TRBD1; J: TRBJ1-3; DNA: TGTGCCAGCAGCTTAAGTTCAGGGGGCAAAAACACCATATATTTT; CDR3: CASSLSSGGKNTIYF
size: once; V: TRBV7-3; D: NA; J: TRBJ2-2; DNA: TGTGCCAGCAGCTTGAAAGGGCCAGGGGCCGGGGAGCTGTTTTTT; CDR3: CASSLKGPGAGELFF
size: NA; V: TRBV27; D: TRBD1; J: TRBJ2-2; DNA: TGTGCCAGCAGTTTATCGTATTTGAGGGGACAGGGGCGGTGGAACACCACCGGGGAGCTGTTTTTT; CDR3: CASSLSYLRGQGRWNTTGELFF
size: NA; V: TRBV3-1/TRBV3-2; D: NA; J: TRBJ1-1; DNA: TGTGCCAGCAGCGAACAGAACACTGAAGCTTTCTTT; CDR3: CASSEQNTEAFF
size: NA; V: TRBV5-4; D: TRBD2; J: TRBJ2-3; DNA: TGTGCCAGCAGTCCGGGGGGAGGCTCGAGCACAGATACGCAGTATTTT; CDR3: CASSPGGGSSTDTQYF